Below are 3 T cell receptor beta chains sequenced from a single sample in a study of beta chain features in type 1 diabetes listed by TCRdb under 2018. Summary of the overall study and its limitations: Type 1 diabetes patients showed a moderate but significant shortening of TCRB CDR3 length in all four CD4+ subsets.

The library came from the immunoSEQ multiplex PCR assay. The entire amount of isolated RNA was reverse transcribed using the High Capacity cDNA Reverse Transcription Kit, so the sequenced TCRB transcripts were expressed ones. TCRdb re-hosts the immuneACCESS table, in-frame sequences only. Its copies lack some clones; in the studies checked, an unresolved V gene accounts for under half of them, and the cause for the rest is not known. For this sample the table gives more than 100,000 clones, of which roughly 17% were detected only once. Under 2.5% of the sample is held by the ten biggest clonotypes. The antigens of these receptors remain unknown. Sequenced material: central memory CD4+ T cells from blood. Receptors originate from a man younger than 45 with type 1 diabetes.

This chain links TRBV5-1 with TRBJ2-3; D possibly corresponds to TRBD1 (6 bases). The CDR3 has 13 residues. V lost 2 bases and J lost 5, with 9 bases in between. The germline CDR1 and CDR2 sequences are SGHRS and YFSETQ. The CDR3 region has the DNA TGCGCCAGCAGCTTCGAGGGGGAAGATACGCAGTATTTT. Its protein is CASSFEGEDTQYF.

The table lists this clone with a few counts. The J gene is TRBJ1-2, the V gene TRBV7-2; 8 nucleotides line up with TRBD1. Germline CDR1 SGHTA, CDR2 FQGNSA. The CDR3 contains 17 residues. J lost 1 base, V lost 2 bases, and 9 bases had no gene match. The CDR3 DNA sequence: TGTGCCAGCAGCTTATGGGCCGGGGGACAGGATAACTATGGCTACACCTTC. Residues: CASSLWAGGQDNYGYTF.

The chain employs TRBV7-2 and TRBJ2-2; D gene unclear. CDR3 length equals 17 residues. Trimming stripped 1 base from V and 7 bases from J, with 19 bases between. Germline lookup yields CDR1 SGHTA and CDR2 FQGNSA. The CDR3 here is CASSLGGPLDGVGELFF. In DNA, the CDR3 is TGTGCCAGCAGCTTAGGAGGCCCACTCGATGGTGTCGGGGAGCTGTTTTTT.